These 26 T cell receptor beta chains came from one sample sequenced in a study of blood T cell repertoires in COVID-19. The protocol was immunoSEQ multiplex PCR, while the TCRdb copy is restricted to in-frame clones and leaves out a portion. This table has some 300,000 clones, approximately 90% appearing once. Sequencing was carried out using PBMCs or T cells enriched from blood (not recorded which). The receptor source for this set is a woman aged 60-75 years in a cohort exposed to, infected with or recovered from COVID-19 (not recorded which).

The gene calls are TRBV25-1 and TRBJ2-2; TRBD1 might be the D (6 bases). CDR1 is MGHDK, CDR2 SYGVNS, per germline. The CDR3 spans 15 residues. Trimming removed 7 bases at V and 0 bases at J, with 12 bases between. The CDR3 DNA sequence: TGTGCCAGCACCAAAGACAGGCCGAACACCGGGGAGCTGTTTTTT. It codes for CASTKDRPNTGELFF.

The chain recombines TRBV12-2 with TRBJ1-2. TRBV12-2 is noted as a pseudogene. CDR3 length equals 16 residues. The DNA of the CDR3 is TGTGCAAGTCGCTTAGTGTCGAGGAGGGAAGGAGAAGGCTACACCTTC. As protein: CASRLVSRREGEGYTF.

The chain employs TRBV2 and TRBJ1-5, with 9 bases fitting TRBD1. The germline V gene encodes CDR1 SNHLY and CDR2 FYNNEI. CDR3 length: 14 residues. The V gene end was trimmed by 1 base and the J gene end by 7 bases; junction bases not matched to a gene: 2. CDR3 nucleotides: TGTGCCAGCAGTGAAGGGGACAGGGTCCAGCCCCAGCATTTT. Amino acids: CASSEGDRVQPQHF.

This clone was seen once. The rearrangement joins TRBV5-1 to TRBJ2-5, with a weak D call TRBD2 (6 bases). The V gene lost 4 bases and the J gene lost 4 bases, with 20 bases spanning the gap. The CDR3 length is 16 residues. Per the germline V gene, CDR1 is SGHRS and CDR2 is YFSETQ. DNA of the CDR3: TGCGCCAGCAGCCAGTCCCCCCTCGGGGGACGAGAGACCCAGTACTTC. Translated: CASSQSPLGGRETQYF.

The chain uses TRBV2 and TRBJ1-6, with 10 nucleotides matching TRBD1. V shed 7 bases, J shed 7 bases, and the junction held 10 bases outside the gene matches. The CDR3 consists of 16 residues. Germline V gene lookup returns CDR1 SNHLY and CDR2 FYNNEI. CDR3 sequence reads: CASTASPGQGNSPLHF. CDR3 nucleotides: TGTGCCAGCACCGCCTCTCCGGGACAGGGGAATTCACCCCTCCACTTT.

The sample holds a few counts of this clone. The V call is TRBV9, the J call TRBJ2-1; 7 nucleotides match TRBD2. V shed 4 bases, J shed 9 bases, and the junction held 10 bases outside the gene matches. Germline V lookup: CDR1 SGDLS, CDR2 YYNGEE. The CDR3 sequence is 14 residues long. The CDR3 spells CASSPRTRSGEQFF. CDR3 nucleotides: TGTGCCAGCAGCCCCCGGACTAGATCAGGTGAGCAGTTCTTC.

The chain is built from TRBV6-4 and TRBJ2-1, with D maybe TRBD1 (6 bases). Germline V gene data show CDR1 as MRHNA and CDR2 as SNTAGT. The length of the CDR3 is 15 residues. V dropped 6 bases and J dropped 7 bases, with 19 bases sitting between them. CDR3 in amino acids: CASSYRDGRKNEQFF. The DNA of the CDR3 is TGTGCCAGCAGCTACAGGGATGGCAGGAAAAATGAGCAGTTCTTC.

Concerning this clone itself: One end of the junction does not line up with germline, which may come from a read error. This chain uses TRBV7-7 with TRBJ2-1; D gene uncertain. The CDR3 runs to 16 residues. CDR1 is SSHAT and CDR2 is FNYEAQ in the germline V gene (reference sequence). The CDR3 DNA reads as TGTGCTAGCAGCTTAGTTGAAGCGACTTCCTACAATGAGCAGTTCTTC. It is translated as CASSLVEATSYNEQFF.

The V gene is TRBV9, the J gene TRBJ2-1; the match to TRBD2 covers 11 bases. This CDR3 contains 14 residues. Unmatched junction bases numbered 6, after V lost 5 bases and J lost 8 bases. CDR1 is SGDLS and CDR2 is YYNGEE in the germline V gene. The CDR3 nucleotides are TGTGCCAGCAGGACTAGCGGGATAGGGGATGAGCAGTTCTTC. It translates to CASRTSGIGDEQFF.

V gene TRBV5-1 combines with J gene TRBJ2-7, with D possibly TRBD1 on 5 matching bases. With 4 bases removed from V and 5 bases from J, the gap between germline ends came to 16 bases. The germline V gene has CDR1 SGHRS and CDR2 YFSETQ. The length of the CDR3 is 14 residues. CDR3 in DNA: TGCGCCAGCAGCCCCCAGGGCTTGGAACACGAGCAGTACTTC. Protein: CASSPQGLEHEQYF.

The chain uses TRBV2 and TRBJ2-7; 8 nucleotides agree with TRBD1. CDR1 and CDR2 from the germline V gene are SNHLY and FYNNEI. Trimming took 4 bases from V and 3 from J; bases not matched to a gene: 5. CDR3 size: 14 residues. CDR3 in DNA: TGTGCCAGCAGTGGGGGACAGGCTATCTACGAGCAGTACTTC. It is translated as CASSGGQAIYEQYF.

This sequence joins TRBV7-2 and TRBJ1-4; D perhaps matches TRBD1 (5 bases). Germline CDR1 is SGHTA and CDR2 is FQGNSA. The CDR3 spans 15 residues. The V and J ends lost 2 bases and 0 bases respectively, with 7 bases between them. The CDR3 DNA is TGTGCCAGCAGCTTACAGGGTACAACTAATGAAAAACTGTTTTTT. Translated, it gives CASSLQGTTNEKLFF.

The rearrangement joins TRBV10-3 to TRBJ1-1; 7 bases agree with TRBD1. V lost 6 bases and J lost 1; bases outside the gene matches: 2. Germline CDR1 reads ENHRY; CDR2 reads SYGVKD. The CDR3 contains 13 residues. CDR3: CAIRDRPNTEAFF. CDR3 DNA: TGTGCCATCAGGGACAGGCCGAACACTGAAGCTTTCTTT.

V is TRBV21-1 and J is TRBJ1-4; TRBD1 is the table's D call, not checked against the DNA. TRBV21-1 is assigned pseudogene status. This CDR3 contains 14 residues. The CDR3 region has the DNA TGTGCCAGCAGCAAAGGGACAGGGTATGAAAAACTGTTTTTT. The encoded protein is CASSKGTGYEKLFF.

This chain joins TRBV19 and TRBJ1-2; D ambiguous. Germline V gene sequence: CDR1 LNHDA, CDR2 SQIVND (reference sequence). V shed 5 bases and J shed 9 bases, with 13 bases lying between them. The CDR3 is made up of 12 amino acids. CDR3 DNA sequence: TGTGCCAGTAGTCCCTCCCGAGCCAGCTACACCTTC. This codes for CASSPSRASYTF. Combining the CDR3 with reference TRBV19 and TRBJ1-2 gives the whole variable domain DGGITQSPKYLFRKEGQNVTLSCEQNLNHDAMYWYRQDPGQGLRLIYYSQIVNDFQKGDIAEGYSVSREKKESFPLTVTSAQKNPTAFYLCASSPSRASYTFGSGTRLTVV.

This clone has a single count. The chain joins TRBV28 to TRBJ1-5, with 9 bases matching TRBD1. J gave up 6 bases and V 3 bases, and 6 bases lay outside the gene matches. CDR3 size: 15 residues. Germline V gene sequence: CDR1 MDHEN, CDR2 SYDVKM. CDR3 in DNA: TGTGCCAGCAGTTTGAGACAGGGGGTTAGTCAGCCCCAGCATTTT. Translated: CASSLRQGVSQPQHF.

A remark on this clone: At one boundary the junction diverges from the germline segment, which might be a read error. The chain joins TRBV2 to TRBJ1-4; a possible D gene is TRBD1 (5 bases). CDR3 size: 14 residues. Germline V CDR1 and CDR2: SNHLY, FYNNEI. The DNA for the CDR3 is TGTGCCAGCAGGAACGGGGGGACTAGTGAAAAACTGTTTTTT. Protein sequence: CASRNGGTSEKLFF.

The chain's CDR3 is CATSVGRGLETQYF. The CDR3 bases are TGTGCCACCAGTGTCGGCAGGGGTTTGGAGACCCAGTACTTC. The chain couples TRBV24-1 to TRBJ2-5, with D maybe TRBD1 (6 bases). This CDR3 comprises 14 residues. Germline lookup yields CDR1 KGHDR and CDR2 SFDVKD. V was trimmed by 5 bases and J by 5 bases, leaving 14 bases between them.

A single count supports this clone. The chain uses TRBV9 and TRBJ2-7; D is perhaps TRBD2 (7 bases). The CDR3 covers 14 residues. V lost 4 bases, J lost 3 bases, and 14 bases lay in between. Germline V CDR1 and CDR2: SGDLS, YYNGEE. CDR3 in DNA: TGTGCCAGCAGCCCAAAGGGAGGGGGCTACGAGCAGTACTTC. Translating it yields CASSPKGGGYEQYF.

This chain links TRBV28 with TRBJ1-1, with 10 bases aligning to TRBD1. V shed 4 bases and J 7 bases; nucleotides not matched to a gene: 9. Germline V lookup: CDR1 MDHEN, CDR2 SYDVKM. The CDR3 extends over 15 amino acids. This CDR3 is CASSSPGTGALEAFF. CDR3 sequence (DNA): TGTGCCAGCAGTTCCCCCGGGACAGGGGCCCTTGAAGCTTTCTTT.

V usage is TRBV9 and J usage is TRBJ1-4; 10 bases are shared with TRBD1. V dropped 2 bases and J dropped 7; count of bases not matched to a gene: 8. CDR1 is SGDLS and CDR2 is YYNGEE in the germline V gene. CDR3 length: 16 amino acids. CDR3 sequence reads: CASSVGQGFRGEKLFF. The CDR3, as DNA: TGTGCCAGCAGCGTGGGACAGGGGTTTCGCGGTGAAAAACTGTTTTTT.

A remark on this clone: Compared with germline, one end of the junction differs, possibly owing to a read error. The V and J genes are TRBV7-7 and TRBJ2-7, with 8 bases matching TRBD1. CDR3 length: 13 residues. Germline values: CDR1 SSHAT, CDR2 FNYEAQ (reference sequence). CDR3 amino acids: CASSPGGSYEQYF. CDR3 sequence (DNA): TGTGCTAGCAGCCCAGGGGGCAGCTACGAGCAGTACTTC.

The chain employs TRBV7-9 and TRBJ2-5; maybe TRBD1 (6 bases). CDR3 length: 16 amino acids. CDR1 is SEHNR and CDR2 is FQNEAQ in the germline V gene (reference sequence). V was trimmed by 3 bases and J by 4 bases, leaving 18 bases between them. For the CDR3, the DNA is TGTGCCAGCAGCTTTGTTTTAGGGGGTCCGGGAGAGACCCAGTACTTC. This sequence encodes CASSFVLGGPGETQYF. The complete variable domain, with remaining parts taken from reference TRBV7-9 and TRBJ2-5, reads DTGVSQNPRHKITKRGQNVTFRCDPISEHNRLYWYRQTLGQGPEFLTYFQNEAQLEKSRLLSDRFSAERPKGSFSTLEIQRTEQGDSAMYLCASSFVLGGPGETQYFGPGTRLLVL.

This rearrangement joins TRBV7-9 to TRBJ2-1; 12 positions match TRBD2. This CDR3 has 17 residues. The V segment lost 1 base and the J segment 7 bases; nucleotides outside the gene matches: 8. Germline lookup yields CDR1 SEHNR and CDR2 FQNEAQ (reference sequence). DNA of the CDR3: TGTGCCAGCAGCTTAGGGACGTGGACTAGCGGGGCGAATGAGCAGTTCTTC. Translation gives CASSLGTWTSGANEQFF. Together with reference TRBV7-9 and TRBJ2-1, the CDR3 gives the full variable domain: DTGVSQNPRHKITKRGQNVTFRCDPISEHNRLYWYRQTLGQGPEFLTYFQNEAQLEKSRLLSDRFSAERPKGSFSTLEIQRTEQGDSAMYLCASSLGTWTSGANEQFFGPGTRLTVL.

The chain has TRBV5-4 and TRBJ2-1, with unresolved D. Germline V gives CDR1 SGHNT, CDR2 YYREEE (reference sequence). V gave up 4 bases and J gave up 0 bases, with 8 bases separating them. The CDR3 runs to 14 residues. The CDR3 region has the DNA TGTGCCAGCAGCCCCCCAGGCTCCTACAATGAGCAGTTCTTC. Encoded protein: CASSPPGSYNEQFF.

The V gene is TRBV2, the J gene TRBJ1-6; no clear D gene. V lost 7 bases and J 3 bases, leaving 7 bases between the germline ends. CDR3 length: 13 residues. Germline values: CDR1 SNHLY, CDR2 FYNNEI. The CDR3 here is CASTQDYNSPLHF. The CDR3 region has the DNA TGTGCCAGCACCCAGGACTATAATTCACCCCTCCACTTT.